This passage covers 32 T cell receptor beta chains from one sample sequenced in a study of vaccination effects on CD4 cells after COVID-19. The data were produced by immunoSEQ multiplex PCR, yet TCRdb's version contains in-frame clones alone and is incomplete. Of about 24,000 clones listed, approximately 69% are singletons. No antigen has been assigned to these receptors. Sequencing in the ViraFEST assay came after antigen-specific CD4+ T cells had been expanded with viral peptide pools, which were used to stimulate PBMC. Culture lasted under 13 days before CD4+ T cell isolation. Participants completed two doses of the BNT162b2 or mRNA-1273 vaccine. The sample in question was CD4+ T cells from PBMCs cultured with SARS-CoV-2 spike peptides, obtained after COVID-19 vaccination. Receptors were obtained from a human donor who received a COVID-19 vaccine.

A single count supports this clone. This chain connects TRBV6-5 to TRBJ1-3; D uncertain. The V end was cut by 6 bases, the J end by 0 bases, with 12 bases between. There are 15 residues in the CDR3. CDR1 and CDR2 from the germline V gene are MNHEY and SVGAGI. The DNA of the CDR3 is TGTGCCAGCAGCCCCCAAGGCAACTCTGGAAACACCATATATTTT. It translates to CASSPQGNSGNTIYF.

V gene TRBV7-8 combines with J gene TRBJ1-6, with D possibly being TRBD1 (6 bases). V gave up 8 bases and J gave up 0 bases, with 11 bases separating them. CDR1 and CDR2 (germline): SGHVS, FQNEAQ. The CDR3 has 15 residues. The DNA for the CDR3 is TGTGCCAGCTTAACAGGGAGCTCCTATAATTCACCCCTCCACTTT. Its protein is CASLTGSSYNSPLHF.

V and J are TRBV2 and TRBJ2-7, with D perhaps matching TRBD1 (6 bases). Germline V gives CDR1 SNHLY, CDR2 FYNNEI. The CDR3 extends over 18 amino acids. The V end was cut by 2 bases, the J end by 0 bases, with 20 bases between. CDR3 protein: CASSELGGKGVISYEQYF. CDR3 nucleotide sequence: TGTGCCAGCAGTGAATTAGGGGGAAAAGGAGTGATCTCCTACGAGCAGTACTTC.

This chain links TRBV2 with TRBJ2-6; D perhaps matches TRBD1 (6 bases). This CDR3 comprises 16 residues. Trimming took off 6 bases at V and 3 bases at J, with 15 bases between the two ends. Germline V gene lookup returns CDR1 SNHLY and CDR2 FYNNEI. The CDR3 sequence is CASSLQGSGGANVLTF. For the CDR3, the DNA is TGTGCCAGCAGCCTACAGGGTTCGGGTGGGGCCAACGTCCTGACTTTC.

V usage is TRBV4-1 and J usage is TRBJ1-2; 7 bases are shared with TRBD1. The CDR3 sequence is 14 residues long. Germline values: CDR1 MGHRA, CDR2 YSYEKL. V shed 1 base and J 4 bases; nucleotides not matched to a gene: 3. This CDR3 is CASSQARDSYGYTF. DNA of the CDR3: TGCGCCAGCAGCCAAGCTCGGGACAGCTATGGCTACACCTTC.

In its sample, this clone was seen once. The chain uses TRBV3-1 (or the pseudogene TRBV3-2) and TRBJ2-7; TRBD2 aligns across 7 bases. Germline assignment: CDR1 LGHDT and CDR2 YNNKEL (reference sequence). V lost 1 base to trimming and J lost 12 bases; unmatched junction nucleotides: 6. The CDR3 spans 12 residues. DNA for the CDR3: TGTGCCAGCAGCCAAGGCGGACTAGGTCGGTACTTC. It yields the protein CASSQGGLGRYF.

Regarding this clone: The identical CDR3 is also encoded by other nucleotide sequences in the sample. This rearrangement joins TRBV18 to TRBJ2-7; D unresolved. Trimming took 2 bases from V and 0 from J, leaving 8 bases between them. This CDR3 spans 14 amino acids. Per the germline V gene, CDR1 is KGHSH and CDR2 is LQKENI. The CDR3 here is CASSPGQSSYEQYF. CDR3 in DNA: TGTGCCAGCTCACCAGGGCAAAGCTCCTACGAGCAGTACTTC.

Notes on this clone: One end of the junction does not line up with germline, which may come from a read error. This chain connects TRBV7-9 to TRBJ1-2, with 8 bases aligning to TRBD1. There are 14 residues in the CDR3. Per the germline V gene, CDR1 is SEHNR and CDR2 is FQNEAQ (reference sequence). CDR3 sequence: CAGSLGQGRYGYTF. In nucleotides, the CDR3 is TGTGCCGGCAGCCTCGGACAGGGACGCTATGGCTACACCTTC.

The genes are TRBV7-9 and TRBJ1-2; no reliable D call. Trimming cost V 5 bases and J 5 bases, with 15 bases left between them. The V gene's germline CDR1 is SEHNR and CDR2 FQNEAQ (reference sequence). This CDR3 is 14 amino acids long. CDR3: CASSATREPYGYTF. CDR3 DNA: TGTGCCAGCAGCGCGACCCGGGAACCTTATGGCTACACCTTC. Together with reference TRBV7-9 and TRBJ1-2, the CDR3 gives the full variable domain: DTGVSQNPRHKITKRGQNVTFRCDPISEHNRLYWYRQTLGQGPEFLTYFQNEAQLEKSRLLSDRFSAERPKGSFSTLEIQRTEQGDSAMYLCASSATREPYGYTFGSGTRLTVV.

The chain couples TRBV7-4 to TRBJ2-3; D gene unclear. Germline V CDR1 and CDR2: SGHVT, SQSDAQ. V gave up 3 bases and J gave up 1 base, with 11 bases separating them. This CDR3 has 15 amino acids. CDR3 bases: TGTGCCAGCAGCTTTAGGCGACTCTGCACAGATACGCAGTATTTT. It translates to CASSFRRLCTDTQYF.

The chain carries TRBV5-1 and TRBJ1-1; 10 bases agree with TRBD1. V was pared by 5 bases and J by 3 bases, with 7 bases of the junction left unmatched. Germline CDR1 SGHRS, CDR2 YFSETQ. The CDR3 covers 15 residues. CDR3 residues: CASRRDGTGDTEAFF. The CDR3 DNA is TGCGCCAGCAGAAGAGACGGGACAGGGGACACTGAAGCTTTCTTT. The full variable domain, rest sourced from reference TRBV5-1 and TRBJ1-1, is KAGVTQTPRYLIKTRGQQVTLSCSPISGHRSVSWYQQTPGQGLQFLFEYFSETQRNKGNFPGRFSGRQFSNSRSEMNVSTLELGDSALYLCASRRDGTGDTEAFFGQGTRLTVV.

Sample share makes this clone medium-sized. The chain carries TRBV3-1 (or the pseudogene TRBV3-2) and TRBJ2-1, with 10 bases identical to TRBD2. Germline V CDR1 and CDR2: LGHDT, YNNKEL (reference sequence). This CDR3 spans 19 amino acids. Trimming at V came to 4 bases and at J to 3 bases, leaving 15 bases not matched to a gene. The CDR3 here is CASSPLRLAGASVYNEQFF. CDR3 coding DNA: TGTGCCAGCAGCCCGTTGAGGCTAGCGGGAGCCTCAGTCTACAATGAGCAGTTCTTC.

The chain is built from TRBV3-1 (or the pseudogene TRBV3-2) and TRBJ2-3, with 12 bases that match TRBD2. The CDR3 runs to 16 residues. Germline lookup yields CDR1 LGHDT and CDR2 YNNKEL (reference sequence). V lost 1 base to trimming and J lost 4 bases; unmatched junction nucleotides: 3. CDR3 residues: CASSQARLAGADTQYF. DNA of the CDR3: TGTGCCAGCAGCCAAGCCCGACTAGCGGGGGCAGATACGCAGTATTTT.

This CDR3 reads CASRREGNQPQHF. In nucleotides, the CDR3 is TGTGCCAGCAGGAGGGAGGGGAATCAGCCCCAGCATTTT. V and J are TRBV2 and TRBJ1-5; tentatively, D is TRBD1 (5 bases). The V end lost 6 bases, the J end lost 4 bases, and 10 bases lay between the germline ends. CDR1 is SNHLY, CDR2 FYNNEI, per germline. The CDR3 is made up of 13 amino acids. The complete variable domain, with remaining parts taken from reference TRBV2 and TRBJ1-5, reads EPEVTQTPSHQVTQMGQEVILRCVPISNHLYFYWYRQILGQKVEFLVSFYNNEISEKSEIFDDQFSVERPDGSNFTLKIRSTKLEDSAMYFCASRREGNQPQHFGDGTRLSIL.

This clone turned up a few times. The chain employs TRBV7-9 and TRBJ2-2, with 10 bases fitting TRBD1. The V gene's germline CDR1 is SEHNR and CDR2 FQNEAQ (reference sequence). With 4 bases clipped from V and 5 bases from J, the junction kept 1 base outside the gene matches. The CDR3 is 14 amino acids. The CDR3 loop is CASSSGQGTGELFF. CDR3 sequence (DNA): TGTGCCAGCAGCTCGGGACAGGGGACCGGGGAGCTGTTTTTT.

This clone is deemed medium-sized. The chain links TRBV14 to TRBJ1-1; 7 nucleotides line up with TRBD1. V lost 0 bases to trimming and J lost 10 bases; unmatched junction nucleotides: 2. The CDR3 extends over 12 amino acids. Germline V lookup: CDR1 SGHDN, CDR2 FVKESK. As DNA, the CDR3 is TGTGCCAGCAGCCAAGATGCAGGGGGAGCTTTCTTT. Protein: CASSQDAGGAFF.

This clone has only one observation. The rearrangement links TRBV3-1 (or the pseudogene TRBV3-2) to TRBJ2-5; 11 nucleotides align to TRBD2. Per germline, CDR1 LGHDT and CDR2 YNNKEL (reference sequence). The CDR3 has 14 amino acids. The J segment lost 4 bases and the V segment lost 5 bases, leaving 3 bases of the junction unmatched. The CDR3 spells CASSYGTSGETQYF. DNA of the CDR3: TGTGCCAGCAGCTACGGGACTAGCGGAGAGACCCAGTACTTC.

The V and J genes are TRBV6-5 and TRBJ2-2; D is perhaps TRBD1 (6 bases). Between the trimmed V and J ends, which lost 9 bases and 0 bases, there was a span of 14 bases. Germline-derived CDR1 and CDR2 are MNHEY and SVGAGI. The CDR3 extends over 15 amino acids. The CDR3 DNA follows: TGTGCCAGTAAAATCTGGACAGCGAACACCGGGGAGCTGTTTTTT. It specifies CASKIWTANTGELFF.

The chain is built from TRBV6-5 and TRBJ1-2; no clear D. CDR1 is MNHEY and CDR2 is SVGAGI in the germline V gene. V was clipped by 8 bases and J by 2 bases, with 12 bases between them. The CDR3 totals 13 residues. The CDR3 reads CASRRTENYGYTF. The CDR3 region has the DNA TGTGCCAGCCGTCGTACGGAGAACTATGGCTACACCTTC.

This clone is medium-sized by share. The V call is TRBV29-1, the J call TRBJ1-5; D is unresolved. This CDR3 has 13 amino acids. The V gene lost 3 bases and the J gene lost 5 bases, with 11 bases spanning the gap. CDR1 is SQVTM, CDR2 ANQGSEA, per germline. This chain's CDR3 is CSVDGVLDQPQHF. In DNA form, the CDR3 reads TGCAGCGTTGACGGGGTTCTCGATCAGCCCCAGCATTTT. Looking up the rest from reference TRBV29-1 and TRBJ1-5 gives the full variable domain: SAVISQKPSRDICQRGTSLTIQCQVDSQVTMMFWYRQQPGQSLTLIATANQGSEATYESGFVIDKFPISRPNLTFSTLTVSNMSPEDSSIYLCSVDGVLDQPQHFGDGTRLSIL.

This chain uses TRBV10-1 with TRBJ2-3; unclear D gene. This CDR3 region has 14 residues. Trimming took 0 bases from V and 7 from J, leaving 11 bases between them. Germline V CDR1 and CDR2: WNHNN, SYGVQD (reference sequence). Written as DNA, the CDR3 is TGCGCCAGCAGTGAGTCTGGAGCCGCCAATACGCAGTATTTT. This gives the protein CASSESGAANTQYF.

The chain links TRBV5-4 to TRBJ2-1; 7 nucleotides match TRBD1. CDR1 and CDR2 from the germline V gene are SGHNT and YYREEE (reference sequence). This CDR3 region has 17 residues. Trimming took 0 bases from V and 5 from J; bases not matched to a gene: 11. CDR3 residues: CASSLDTTGLVHNEQFF. The CDR3 nucleotides are TGTGCCAGCAGCTTGGATACGACAGGGCTTGTCCACAATGAGCAGTTCTTC.

The chain is built from TRBV6-2 or TRBV6-3 and TRBJ2-7; D may be TRBD2 (6 bases). The germline V gene has CDR1 MNHEY and CDR2 SVGEGT. CDR3 length: 14 residues. Trimming took off 6 bases at V and 2 bases at J, with 14 bases between the two ends. CDR3 residues: CASSRTSTAYEQYF. The CDR3 DNA follows: TGTGCCAGCAGCCGTACTAGCACAGCCTACGAGCAGTACTTC.

This clone was observed a handful of times. CDR3 DNA: TGTGCCTGGAACGGGGGCCCTCGGGCCCATACAGGCCCCAATGAAAAACTGTTTTTT. It specifies CAWNGGPRAHTGPNEKLFF. The V and J genes are TRBV30 and TRBJ1-4; tentative D call: TRBD1 (6 bases). The CDR3 contains 19 residues. V dropped 4 bases and J dropped 5 bases, with 29 bases sitting between them. Germline V gene sequence: CDR1 GTSNPN, CDR2 SVGIG (reference sequence).

V and J are TRBV18 and TRBJ2-5; 10 bases map to TRBD1. Germline V lookup: CDR1 KGHSH, CDR2 LQKENI. The CDR3 is 14 residues long. Trimming removed 4 bases from V and 4 bases from J; junction bases left unmatched: 3. CDR3 DNA sequence: TGTGCCAGCTCACTTCGGACAGGGGGAGAGACCCAGTACTTC. Encoded protein: CASSLRTGGETQYF.

The V call is TRBV30, the J call TRBJ1-2; 7 positions agree with TRBD1. The ends lost 1 base at V and 5 bases at J; junction bases unmatched: 19. CDR1 GTSNPN and CDR2 SVGIG come from the germline V gene (reference sequence). This CDR3 contains 18 residues. CDR3 DNA sequence: TGTGCCTGGAGTGGGGGTCCCGCTTTTGACAGGGACGGATATGGCTACACCTTC. Translation: CAWSGGPAFDRDGYGYTF.

The chain employs TRBV6-5 and TRBJ1-1; D perhaps matches TRBD1 (5 bases). CDR1 and CDR2 from the germline V gene are MNHEY and SVGAGI. The V end lost 5 bases, the J end lost 0 bases, and 13 bases lay between the germline ends. The CDR3 sequence is 15 residues long. CDR3 nucleotide sequence: TGTGCCAGCAGTACTCAGGGTTCTGTGAACACTGAAGCTTTCTTT. This gives the protein CASSTQGSVNTEAFF.

This chain links TRBV2 with TRBJ1-2; 7 bases are a match to TRBD1. Germline V gives CDR1 SNHLY, CDR2 FYNNEI. The CDR3 spans 13 residues. V dropped 6 bases and J dropped 4; count of bases not matched to a gene: 5. For the CDR3, the DNA is TGTGCCAGCAGCCAGGGGGGTGCCTATGGCTACACCTTC. This encodes CASSQGGAYGYTF.

The V gene is TRBV13, the J gene TRBJ2-5, with D perhaps TRBD1 or TRBD2 (5 bases each). V was clipped by 1 base and J by 5 bases, with 11 bases between them. The germline V gene encodes CDR1 PRHDT and CDR2 FYEKMQ (reference sequence). This CDR3 comprises 14 residues. The CDR3 region has the DNA TGTGCCAGCAGCTTAGAGAGGGACGGCGAGACCCAGTACTTC. It codes for CASSLERDGETQYF.

The rearrangement joins TRBV5-4 to TRBJ2-7, with TRBD2 matching 11 bases. The CDR3 loop spans 15 amino acids. J lost 6 bases, V lost 1 base, and 6 bases had no gene match. Germline V lookup: CDR1 SGHNT, CDR2 YYREEE (reference sequence). The CDR3 DNA sequence: TGTGCCAGCAGCTTGAATAGCGGGGGGGCAGGCGAGCAGTACTTC. This codes for CASSLNSGGAGEQYF.

V usage is TRBV19 and J usage is TRBJ1-1; 7 positions match TRBD1. The CDR3 spans 15 residues. CDR1 LNHDA and CDR2 SQIVND come from the germline V gene (reference sequence). J was trimmed by 0 bases and V by 5 bases; bases with no gene match: 6. As DNA, the CDR3 is TGTGCCAGTAGTGGGACCGGGACAGTGAACACTGAAGCTTTCTTT. Residues: CASSGTGTVNTEAFF.

The rearrangement joins TRBV4-2 to TRBJ2-1; 11 nucleotides match TRBD2. Trimming cost V 0 bases and J 3 bases; bases outside gene matches: 1. CDR3 length: 16 residues. Germline V gene lookup returns CDR1 LGHNA and CDR2 YNFKEQ. The CDR3 sequence: CASSQDGTSGYNEQFF. The CDR3 DNA follows: TGTGCCAGCAGCCAAGATGGGACTAGCGGCTACAATGAGCAGTTCTTC.